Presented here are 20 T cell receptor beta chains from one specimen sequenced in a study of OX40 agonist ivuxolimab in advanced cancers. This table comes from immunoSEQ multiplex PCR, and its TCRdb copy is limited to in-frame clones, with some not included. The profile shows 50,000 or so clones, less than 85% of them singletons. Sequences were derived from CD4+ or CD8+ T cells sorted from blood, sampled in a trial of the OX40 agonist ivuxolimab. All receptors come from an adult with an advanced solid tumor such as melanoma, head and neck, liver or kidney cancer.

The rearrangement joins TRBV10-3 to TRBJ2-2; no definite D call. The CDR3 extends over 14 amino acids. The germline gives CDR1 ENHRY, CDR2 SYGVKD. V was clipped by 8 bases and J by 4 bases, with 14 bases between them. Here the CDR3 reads CAIGPRPGTGELFF. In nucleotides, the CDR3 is TGTGCCATCGGCCCGCGGCCCGGCACCGGGGAGCTGTTTTTT.

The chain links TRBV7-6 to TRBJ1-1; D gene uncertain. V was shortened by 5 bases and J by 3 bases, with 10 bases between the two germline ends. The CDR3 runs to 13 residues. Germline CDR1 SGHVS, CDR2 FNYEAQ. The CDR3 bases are TGTGCCAGCAGCCTTAGTGGGGACACTGAAGCTTTCTTT. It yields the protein CASSLSGDTEAFF.

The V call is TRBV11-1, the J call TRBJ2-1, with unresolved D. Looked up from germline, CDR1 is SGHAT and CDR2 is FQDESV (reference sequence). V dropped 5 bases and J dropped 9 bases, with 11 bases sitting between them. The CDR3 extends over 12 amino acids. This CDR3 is CASSQTGTEQFF. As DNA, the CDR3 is TGTGCCAGCAGCCAGACGGGTACTGAGCAGTTCTTC. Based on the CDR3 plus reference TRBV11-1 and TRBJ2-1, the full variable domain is EAEVAQSPRYKITEKSQAVAFWCDPISGHATLYWYRQILGQGPELLVQFQDESVVDDSQLPKDRFSAERLKGVDSTLKIQPAELGDSAMYLCASSQTGTEQFFGPGTRLTVL.

CDR3 nucleotides: TGCAGCGTGCCGGGACAGCCAAGTTATGGCTACACCTTC. It translates to CSVPGQPSYGYTF. This rearrangement joins TRBV29-1 to TRBJ1-2; 7 bases are shared with TRBD1. V shed 6 bases and J 5 bases; nucleotides not matched to a gene: 9. This CDR3 region has 13 residues. The germline CDR1 and CDR2 sequences are SQVTM and ANQGSEA.

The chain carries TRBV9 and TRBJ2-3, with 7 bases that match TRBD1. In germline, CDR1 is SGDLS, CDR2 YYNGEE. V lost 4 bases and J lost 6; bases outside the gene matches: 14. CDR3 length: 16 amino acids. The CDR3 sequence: CASSPEQGPGVDTQYF. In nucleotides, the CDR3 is TGTGCCAGCAGCCCTGAACAGGGGCCAGGGGTGGATACGCAGTATTTT.

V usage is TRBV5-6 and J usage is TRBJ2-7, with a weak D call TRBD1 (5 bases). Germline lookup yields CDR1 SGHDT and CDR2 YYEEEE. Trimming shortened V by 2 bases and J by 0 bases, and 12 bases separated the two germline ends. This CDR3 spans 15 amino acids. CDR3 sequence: CASSFGQGSSYEQYF. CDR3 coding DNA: TGTGCCAGCAGCTTCGGCCAGGGCAGCTCCTACGAGCAGTACTTC.

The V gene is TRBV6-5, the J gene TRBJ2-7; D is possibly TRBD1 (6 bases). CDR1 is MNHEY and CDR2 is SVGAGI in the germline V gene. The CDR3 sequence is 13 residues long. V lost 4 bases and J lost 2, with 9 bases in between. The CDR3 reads CASSSRGTYEQYV. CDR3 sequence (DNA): TGTGCCAGCAGTTCCAGGGGTACCTACGAGCAGTACGTC.

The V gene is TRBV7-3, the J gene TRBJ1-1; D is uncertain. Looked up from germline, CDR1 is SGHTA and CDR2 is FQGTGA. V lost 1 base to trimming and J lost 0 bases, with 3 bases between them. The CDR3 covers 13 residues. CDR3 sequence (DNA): TGTGCCAGCAGCTTAAACGTGAACACTGAAGCTTTCTTT. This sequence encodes CASSLNVNTEAFF.

The DNA for the CDR3 is TGTGCCAGCAGCTTAGCTGGGGGCCTCACTGAAGCTTTCTTT. Translation gives CASSLAGGLTEAFF. This chain uses TRBV11-3 with TRBJ1-1, with D possibly matching TRBD1 (6 bases). Between the trimmed V and J ends, which lost 1 base and 4 bases, there was a span of 10 bases. In germline, CDR1 is SGHNT, CDR2 YENEEA. This CDR3 has 14 residues.

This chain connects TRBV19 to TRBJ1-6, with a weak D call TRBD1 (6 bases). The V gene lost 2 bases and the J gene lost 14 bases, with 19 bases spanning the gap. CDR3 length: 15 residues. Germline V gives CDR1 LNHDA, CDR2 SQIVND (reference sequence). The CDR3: CASSILPGAGAALHF. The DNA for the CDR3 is TGTGCCAGTAGTATACTTCCGGGGGCGGGTGCGGCCCTCCACTTT.

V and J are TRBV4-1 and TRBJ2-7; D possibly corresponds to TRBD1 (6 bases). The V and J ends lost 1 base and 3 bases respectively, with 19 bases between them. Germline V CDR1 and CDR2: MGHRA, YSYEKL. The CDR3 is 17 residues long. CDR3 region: CASSQVLSGQRNYEQYF. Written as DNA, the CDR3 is TGCGCCAGCAGCCAAGTGCTCTCGGGACAAAGAAACTACGAGCAGTACTTC.

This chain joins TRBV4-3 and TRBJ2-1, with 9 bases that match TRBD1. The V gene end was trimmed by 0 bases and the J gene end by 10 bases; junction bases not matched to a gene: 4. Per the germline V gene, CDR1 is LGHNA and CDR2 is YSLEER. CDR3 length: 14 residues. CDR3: CASSQDRDRDEQFF. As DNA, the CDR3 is TGCGCCAGCAGCCAAGATCGGGACAGGGACGAGCAGTTCTTC.

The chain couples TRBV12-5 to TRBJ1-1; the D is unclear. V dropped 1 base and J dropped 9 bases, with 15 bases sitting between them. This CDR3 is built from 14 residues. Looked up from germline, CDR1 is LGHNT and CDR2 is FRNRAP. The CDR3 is CASGLGEADKKAFF. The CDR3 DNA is TGTGCTAGTGGTTTGGGTGAGGCCGACAAAAAAGCTTTCTTT.

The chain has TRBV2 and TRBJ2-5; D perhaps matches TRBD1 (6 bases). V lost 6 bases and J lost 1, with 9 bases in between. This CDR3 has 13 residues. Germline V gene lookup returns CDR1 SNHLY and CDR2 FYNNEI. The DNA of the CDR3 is TGTGCCAGCAGATCGGACAGCCAAGAGACCCAGTACTTC. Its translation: CASRSDSQETQYF.

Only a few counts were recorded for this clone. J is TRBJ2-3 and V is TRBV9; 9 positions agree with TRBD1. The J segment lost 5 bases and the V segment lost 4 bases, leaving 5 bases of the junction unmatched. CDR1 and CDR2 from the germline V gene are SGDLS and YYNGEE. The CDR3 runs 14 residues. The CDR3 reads CASSQGQGGDTQYF. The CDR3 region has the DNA TGTGCCAGCAGCCAGGGACAGGGAGGAGATACGCAGTATTTT. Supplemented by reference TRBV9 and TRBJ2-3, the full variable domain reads DSGVTQTPKHLITATGQRVTLRCSPRSGDLSVYWYQQSLDQGLQFLIQYYNGEERAKGNILERFSAQQFPDLHSELNLSSLELGDSALYFCASSQGQGGDTQYFGPGTRLTVL.

The CDR3 coding sequence is TGTGCCAGCAGTTCGAGCGATACGCAGTATTTT. This encodes CASSSSDTQYF. This chain uses TRBV7-6 with TRBJ2-3, with no clear D. CDR1 SGHVS and CDR2 FNYEAQ come from the germline V gene. Trimming left V 6 bases short and J 6 bases short, with 7 bases between. The CDR3 runs to 11 residues.

CDR3 loop: CASSLQGILSGANVLTF. In DNA, the CDR3 is TGTGCCAGCAGCTTACAGGGTATCCTCTCTGGGGCCAACGTCCTGACTTTC. The chain joins TRBV7-8 to TRBJ2-6, with D possibly being TRBD1 (5 bases). This CDR3 comprises 17 residues. V was cut by 2 bases and J by 0 bases, with 11 bases left in between. From germline, CDR1 is SGHVS and CDR2 FQNEAQ.

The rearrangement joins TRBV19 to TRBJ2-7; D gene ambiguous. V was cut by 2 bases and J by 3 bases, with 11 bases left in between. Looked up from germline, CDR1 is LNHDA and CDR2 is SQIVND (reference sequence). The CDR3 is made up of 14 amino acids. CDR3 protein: CASSIRHDDYEQYF. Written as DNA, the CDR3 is TGTGCCAGTAGTATAAGACACGACGACTACGAGCAGTACTTC.

CDR3 residues: CASSKGEGRTYEQYV. DNA for the CDR3: TGTGCCAGCAGCAAAGGTGAAGGACGTACCTACGAGCAGTACGTC. The rearrangement joins TRBV5-8 to TRBJ2-7; no definite D call. V shed 4 bases and J shed 2 bases, with 16 bases lying between them. This CDR3 is built from 15 residues. Germline CDR1 reads SGHTS; CDR2 reads YDEGEE.

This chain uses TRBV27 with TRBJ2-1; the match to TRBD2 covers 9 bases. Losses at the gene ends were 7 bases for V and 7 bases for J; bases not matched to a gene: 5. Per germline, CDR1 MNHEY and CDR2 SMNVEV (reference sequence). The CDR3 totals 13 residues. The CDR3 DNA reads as TGTGCCAGCATCCGCGGGGGGGGGAATGAGCAGTTCTTC. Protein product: CASIRGGGNEQFF.